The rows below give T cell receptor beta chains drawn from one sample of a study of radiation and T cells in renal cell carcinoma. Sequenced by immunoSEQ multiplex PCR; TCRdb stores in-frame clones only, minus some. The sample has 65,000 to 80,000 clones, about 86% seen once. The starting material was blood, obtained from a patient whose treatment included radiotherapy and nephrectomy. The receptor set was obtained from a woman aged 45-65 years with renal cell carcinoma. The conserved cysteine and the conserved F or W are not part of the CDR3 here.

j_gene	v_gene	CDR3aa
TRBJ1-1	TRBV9	ASSVDSRGWTEAF
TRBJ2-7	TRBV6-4	AGPRGGPPYEQY
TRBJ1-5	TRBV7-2	ASSLGVNQPQH
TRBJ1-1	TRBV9	ASSDGQGKGAEAF
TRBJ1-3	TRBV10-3	AISDPKTGNTIY
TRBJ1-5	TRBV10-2	ASSVGQGGNQPQH
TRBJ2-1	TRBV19	ASSIGREQF
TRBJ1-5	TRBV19	ASRRSMGVSNQPQH
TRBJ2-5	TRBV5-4	ASTPFLRGGSETQY
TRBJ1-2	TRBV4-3	ASSQEWGRRGRPGYT
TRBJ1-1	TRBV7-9	ASSPDIMNTEAF
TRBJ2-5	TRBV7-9	ASSPRQGETQY
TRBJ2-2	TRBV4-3	ASSRNPGLAADTGELF
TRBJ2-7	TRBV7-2	ASSLDGDRGREQY
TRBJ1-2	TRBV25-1	ASSELGPDYGYT
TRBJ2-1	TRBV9	ASSVGLAGGEAEQF
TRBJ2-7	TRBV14	ASSQAPYEQY
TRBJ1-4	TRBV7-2	ASSLYGSSNEKLF
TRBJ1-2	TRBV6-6	ASSYTASNYGYT
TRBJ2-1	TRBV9	ASSVPLAGPHYNEQF
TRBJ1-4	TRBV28	ASSFTGGRGGEKLF
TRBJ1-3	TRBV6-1	ASSETGAGNTIY
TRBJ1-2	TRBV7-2	ASSLDPRGLIYGYT
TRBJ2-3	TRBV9	ASSVDPGATDTQY
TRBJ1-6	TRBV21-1	ASSKTSTGKTCSYNSPLH
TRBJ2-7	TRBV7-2	ASSLGGAGAYEQY
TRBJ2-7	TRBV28	ASSLGYEQY
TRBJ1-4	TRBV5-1	ASSWKGDNEKLF
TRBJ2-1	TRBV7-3	ASSLSGRYNEQF
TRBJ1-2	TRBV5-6	ASSPWNGDYGYT
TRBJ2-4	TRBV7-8	ASSPQGTGGGTWY
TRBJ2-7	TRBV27	ASSPRAASYEQY
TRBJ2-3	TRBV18	ASSPLSRESTDTQY
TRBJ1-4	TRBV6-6	ASSYRSEAEKLF
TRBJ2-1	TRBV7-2	ARNRGPGDEQF
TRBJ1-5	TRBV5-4	ASSLFGDQPQH
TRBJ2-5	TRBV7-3	ASSVTGLETQY
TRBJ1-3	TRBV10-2	ASSESWEDSGNTIY
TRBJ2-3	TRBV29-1	SVVGGNRGQTSSTDTQY
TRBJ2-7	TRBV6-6	ASTTSGIYEQY
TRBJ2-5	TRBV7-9	ASSLVAGQTQY
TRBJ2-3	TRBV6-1	ASSAWTGEFTDTQY
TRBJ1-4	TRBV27	ASSSSTNEKLF
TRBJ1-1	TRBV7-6	ASSPRDTGTNTEAF
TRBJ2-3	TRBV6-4	ASSDSRLAEVTDTQY
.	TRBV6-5	ASSYSQLADEQY
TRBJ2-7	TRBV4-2	ASSHAGRTYEQY
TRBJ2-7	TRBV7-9	ASSLLAGGLNEQY
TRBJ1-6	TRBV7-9	ASSSQGGSNSPLH